The clone carrying this T cell receptor beta chain was recorded many times. The entry originates in a study of T-cell reconstitution after alpha-beta-depleted transplantation in children. CDR3 length: 15 amino acids. The germline CDR1 and CDR2 sequences are SEHNR and FQNEAQ (reference sequence). Trimming removed 6 bases from V and 0 bases from J, with 12 bases in between. Molecular barcoding with unique molecular identifiers was used for the TCRbeta library. TCRdb re-called the PCR reads with MiXCR, one entry per CDR3 protein. Of roughly 100,000 distinct CDR3 sequences in the sample, 6.5% to 8.5% were seen once.

This clonotype was sampled from a human donor who donated a stem cell graft to a child with congenital amegakaryocytic thrombocytopenia. Sequences were derived from PBMCs from the stem cell graft donor, sampled from the stem cell graft. The rearrangement joins TRBV7-9 to TRBJ1-3; D is uncertain. CDR3 DNA sequence: TGTGCCAGCAGGCCGTGGGCTCTCTCTGGAAACACCATATATTTT. It specifies CASRPWALSGNTIYF.